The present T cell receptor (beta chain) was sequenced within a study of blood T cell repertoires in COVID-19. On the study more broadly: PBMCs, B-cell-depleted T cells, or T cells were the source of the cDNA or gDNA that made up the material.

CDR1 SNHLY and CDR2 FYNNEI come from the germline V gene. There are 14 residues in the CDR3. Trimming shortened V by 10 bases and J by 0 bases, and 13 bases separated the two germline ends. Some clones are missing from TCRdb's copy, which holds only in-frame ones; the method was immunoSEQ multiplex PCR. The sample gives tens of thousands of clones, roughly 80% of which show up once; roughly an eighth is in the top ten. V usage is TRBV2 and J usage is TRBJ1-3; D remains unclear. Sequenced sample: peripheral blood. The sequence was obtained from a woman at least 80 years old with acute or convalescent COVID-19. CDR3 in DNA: TGTGCCACCCACCGGAGTTTCTCTGGAAACACCATATATTTT. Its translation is CATHRSFSGNTIYF.